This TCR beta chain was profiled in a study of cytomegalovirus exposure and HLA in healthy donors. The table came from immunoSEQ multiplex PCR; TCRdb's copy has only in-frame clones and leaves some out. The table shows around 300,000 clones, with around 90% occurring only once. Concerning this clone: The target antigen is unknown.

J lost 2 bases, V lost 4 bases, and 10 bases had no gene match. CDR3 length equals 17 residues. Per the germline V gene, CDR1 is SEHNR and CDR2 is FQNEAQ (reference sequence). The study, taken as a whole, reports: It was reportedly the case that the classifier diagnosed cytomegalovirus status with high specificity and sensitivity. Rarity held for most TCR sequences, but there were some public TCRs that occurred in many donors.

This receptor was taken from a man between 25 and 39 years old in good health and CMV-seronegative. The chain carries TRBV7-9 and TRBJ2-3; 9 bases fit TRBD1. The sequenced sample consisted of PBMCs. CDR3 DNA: TGTGCCAGCAGCTCATACGGGACAGGGCGGAACACAGATACGCAGTATTTT. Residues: CASSSYGTGRNTDTQYF.